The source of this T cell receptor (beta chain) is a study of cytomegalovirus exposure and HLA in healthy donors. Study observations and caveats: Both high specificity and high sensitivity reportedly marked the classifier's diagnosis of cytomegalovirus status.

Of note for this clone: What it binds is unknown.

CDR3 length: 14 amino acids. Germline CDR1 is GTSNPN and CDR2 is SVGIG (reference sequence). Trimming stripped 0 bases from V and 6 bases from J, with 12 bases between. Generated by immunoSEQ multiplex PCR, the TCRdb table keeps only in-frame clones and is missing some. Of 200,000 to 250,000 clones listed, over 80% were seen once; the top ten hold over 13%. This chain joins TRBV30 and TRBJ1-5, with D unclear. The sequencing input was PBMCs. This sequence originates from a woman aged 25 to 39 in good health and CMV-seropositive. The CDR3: CAWSVGQDGQPQHF. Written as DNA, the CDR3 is TGTGCCTGGAGTGTCGGGCAGGATGGTCAGCCCCAGCATTTT.